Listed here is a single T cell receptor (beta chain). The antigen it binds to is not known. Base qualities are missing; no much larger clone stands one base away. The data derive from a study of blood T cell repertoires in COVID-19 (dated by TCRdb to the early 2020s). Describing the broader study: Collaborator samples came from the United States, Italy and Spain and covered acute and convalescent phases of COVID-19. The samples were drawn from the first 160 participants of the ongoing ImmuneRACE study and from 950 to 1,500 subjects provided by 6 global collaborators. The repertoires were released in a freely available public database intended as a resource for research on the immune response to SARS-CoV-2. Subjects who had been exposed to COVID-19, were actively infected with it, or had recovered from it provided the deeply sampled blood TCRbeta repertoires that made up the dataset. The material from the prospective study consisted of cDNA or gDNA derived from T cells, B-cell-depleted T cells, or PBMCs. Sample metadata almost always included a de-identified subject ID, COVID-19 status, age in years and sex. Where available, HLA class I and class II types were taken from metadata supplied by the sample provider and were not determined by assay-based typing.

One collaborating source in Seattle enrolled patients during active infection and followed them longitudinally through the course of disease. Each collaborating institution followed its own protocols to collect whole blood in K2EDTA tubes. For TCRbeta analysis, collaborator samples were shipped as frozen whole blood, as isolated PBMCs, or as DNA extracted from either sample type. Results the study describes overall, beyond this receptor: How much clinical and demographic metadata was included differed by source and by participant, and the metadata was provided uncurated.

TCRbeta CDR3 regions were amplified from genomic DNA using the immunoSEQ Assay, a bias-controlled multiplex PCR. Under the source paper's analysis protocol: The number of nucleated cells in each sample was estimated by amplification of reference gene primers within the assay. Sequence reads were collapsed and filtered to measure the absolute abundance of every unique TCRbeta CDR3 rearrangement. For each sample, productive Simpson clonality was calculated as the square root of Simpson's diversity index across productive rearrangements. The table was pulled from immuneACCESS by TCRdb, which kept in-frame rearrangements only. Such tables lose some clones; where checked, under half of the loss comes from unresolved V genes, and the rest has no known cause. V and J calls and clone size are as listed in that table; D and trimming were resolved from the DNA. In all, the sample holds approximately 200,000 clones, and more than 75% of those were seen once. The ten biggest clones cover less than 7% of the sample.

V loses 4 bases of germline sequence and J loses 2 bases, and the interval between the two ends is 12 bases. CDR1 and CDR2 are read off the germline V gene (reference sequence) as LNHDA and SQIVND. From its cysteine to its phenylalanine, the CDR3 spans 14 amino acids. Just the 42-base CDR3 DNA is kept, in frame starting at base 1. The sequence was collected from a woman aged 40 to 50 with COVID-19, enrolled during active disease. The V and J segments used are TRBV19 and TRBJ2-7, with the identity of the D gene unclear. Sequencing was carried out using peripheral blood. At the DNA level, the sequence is TGTGCCAGTAGTACCCGGAGAGAAGCCTACGAGCAGTACTTC. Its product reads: CASSTRREAYEQYF.